This is a list of T cell receptor beta chains from one sample in a study of CD8 T cells in ankylosing spondylitis. TCRdb redid the calling of the 5' RACE reads with MiXCR, one entry per CDR3 protein. The table lists 200,000 or so distinct CDR3 sequences, 10% to 15% of them singletons, with approximately 9.9% in the top ten. Material for sequencing was blood, either unsorted or a sorted T cell fraction (not recorded which). Receptors originate from a female donor with ankylosing spondylitis or in good health (not recorded which). The CDR3 runs from the conserved cysteine through the conserved F or W. A D gene is named only where the DNA matches it firmly. The size entry is marked missing in some rows and otherwise reads once, few, many or a size class.

TRBJ1-5,.,TRBV7-2,TRBD1,CASSSLGTGDYQPQHF,TGTGCCAGCAGCTCCCTTGGGACAGGGGACTATCAGCCCCAGCATTTT
TRBJ1-5,few,TRBV10-3,.,CAIKGDIIDQPQHF,TGTGCCATCAAAGGGGACATTATTGATCAGCCCCAGCATTTT
TRBJ2-1,.,TRBV20-1,.,CSASHRDNEQFF,TGCAGTGCTAGCCACAGAGACAATGAGCAGTTCTTC
TRBJ2-7,.,TRBV20-1,.,CSAPHRPGSSYGQYF,TGCAGTGCCCCCCATAGGCCCGGAAGCTCCTACGGGCAGTACTTC
TRBJ1-3,many,TRBV29-1,.,CSVDGGNTIYF,TGCAGCGTTGATGGCGGAAACACCATATATTTT
TRBJ2-1,.,TRBV3-1,TRBD2,CASSQERLSSGRANEQFF,TGTGCCAGCAGCCAAGAAAGACTTTCTAGCGGGAGGGCAAATGAGCAGTTCTTC
TRBJ2-2,.,TRBV18,.,CASSPASNTGELFF,TGTGCCAGCTCACCAGCTAGCAACACCGGGGAGCTGTTTTTT
TRBJ2-1,many,TRBV10-3,TRBD2,CAINPTSGMDNEQFF,TGTGCCATCAACCCGACTAGCGGGATGGACAATGAGCAGTTCTTC
TRBJ2-7,few,TRBV25-1,.,CASSECNRQGGTCVEQYF,TGTGCCAGCAGTGAGTGCAATCGGCAGGGGGGGACCTGTGTCGAGCAGTACTTC
TRBJ2-1,many,TRBV20-1,.,CSARKVVYNEQFF,TGCAGTGCTAGAAAGGTAGTTTACAATGAGCAGTTCTTC
TRBJ2-5,.,TRBV4-3,.,CASSQDLRVVETQYF,TGCGCCAGCAGCCAAGATCTTAGGGTGGTTGAGACCCAGTACTTC
TRBJ2-7,many,TRBV28,.,CASKQGSYEQYF,TGTGCCAGCAAACAGGGCTCCTACGAGCAGTACTTC
TRBJ2-2,many,TRBV7-8,.,CASGANTGELFF,TGTGCCAGCGGTGCCAACACCGGGGAGCTGTTTTTT
TRBJ2-3,many,TRBV11-2,.,CASSFTRDTQYF,TGTGCCAGCAGCTTCACTAGGGATACGCAGTATTTT
TRBJ2-7,many,TRBV10-3,TRBD1,CASGTGQGTEQYF,TGTGCCAGCGGGACAGGTCAGGGGACAGAGCAGTACTTC
TRBJ2-2,many,TRBV6-1,.,CASRRDGHTGELFF,TGTGCCAGCCGACGGGACGGTCACACCGGGGAGCTGTTTTTT
TRBJ1-5,.,TRBV2,.,CASAQGEVGPQHF,TGTGCCAGCGCCCAGGGCGAGGTTGGGCCCCAGCATTTT
TRBJ2-2,many,TRBV7-3,.,CASSLTGVGTGELFF,TGTGCCAGCAGCTTAACAGGGGTCGGAACCGGGGAGCTGTTTTTT
TRBJ2-3,many,TRBV12-3/TRBV12-4,TRBD1,CASSSDRGYTDTQYF,TGTGCCAGCAGTTCGGACAGGGGGTACACAGATACGCAGTATTTT
TRBJ1-2,many,TRBV20-1,TRBD1,CSGQGVSNYGYTF,TGCAGTGGACAGGGGGTTTCGAACTATGGCTACACCTTC
TRBJ2-2,many,TRBV29-1,.,CSAPGNTGELFF,TGCAGCGCTCCCGGTAACACCGGGGAGCTGTTTTTT
TRBJ2-6,many,TRBV20-1,.,CSARTQGTGANVLTF,TGCAGTGCTAGGACACAGGGTACTGGGGCCAACGTCCTGACTTTC
TRBJ1-4,.,TRBV28,.,CASSFVAFNEKLFF,TGTGCCAGCAGTTTCGTGGCGTTTAATGAAAAACTGTTTTTT
TRBJ2-3,many,TRBV7-2,.,CASTPGPPIDTQYF,TGTGCCAGCACCCCTGGCCCTCCGATAGATACGCAGTATTTT
TRBJ2-7,many,TRBV10-3,.,CAIRGDDYEQYF,TGTGCCATAAGGGGGGACGACTACGAGCAGTACTTC
TRBJ1-2,.,TRBV7-2,TRBD1,CAKTGTGNDGYTF,TGTGCCAAGACGGGGACAGGGAATGACGGCTACACCTTC
TRBJ2-2,many,TRBV15,.,CATSENGELFF,TGTGCCACCAGCGAAAACGGGGAGCTGTTTTTT
TRBJ2-1,many,TRBV20-1,TRBD2,CSAPLAGRTEQFF,TGCAGTGCTCCTCTAGCGGGGAGGACTGAGCAGTTCTTC
TRBJ1-5,many,TRBV12-3/TRBV12-4,.,CASSSPPSEGNQPQHF,TGTGCCAGCAGTTCCCCCCCGTCCGAGGGCAATCAGCCCCAGCATTTT
TRBJ1-1,many,TRBV29-1,TRBD1,CSVEGTERAAFF,TGCAGCGTTGAGGGGACAGAACGCGCGGCTTTCTTT